This passage covers 6 T cell receptor beta chains from one sample sequenced in a study of graft-versus-host responses after intestinal transplantation. Libraries were prepared by immunoSEQ multiplex PCR; TCRdb keeps only in-frame clonotypes and omits some of them. The data hold 100,000 or so clones, with about 88% observed a single time. Antigen specificity for these receptors is unknown. Sequencing was performed on unstimulated CD4+ T cells sorted from spleen or lymph node cells, taken before transplant. The receptors were sampled from a human donor who was the organ donor for an intestinal transplant.

The chain has TRBV28 and TRBJ1-2; possibly TRBD1 for D (5 bases). Germline CDR1 reads MDHEN; CDR2 reads SYDVKM. V gave up 3 bases and J gave up 8 bases, with 10 bases separating them. This CDR3 has 12 residues. The CDR3 DNA follows: TGTGCCAGCAGTTTCCTCGGGGACGGCTACACCTTC. As protein: CASSFLGDGYTF.

J is TRBJ2-3 and V is TRBV5-1; 9 bases are a match to TRBD2. The CDR3 consists of 15 residues. Trimming at V came to 6 bases and at J to 7 bases, leaving 12 bases not matched to a gene. Germline lookup yields CDR1 SGHRS and CDR2 YFSETQ. Here the CDR3 reads CASTRVAGAFYTQYF. CDR3 nucleotide sequence: TGCGCCAGCACGCGCGTAGCGGGGGCTTTCTATACGCAGTATTTT.

The rearrangement joins TRBV28 to TRBJ1-5; no firm D call. The CDR3 spans 11 residues. V was clipped by 6 bases and J by 15 bases, with 15 bases between them. Germline V gives CDR1 MDHEN, CDR2 SYDVKM. The CDR3 coding sequence is TGTGCCAGCAGCCCAGGACCAGGCAGGCATTTT. It codes for CASSPGPGRHF.

The chain joins TRBV7-9 to TRBJ2-7, with D maybe TRBD1 (6 bases). The V end lost 0 bases, the J end lost 2 bases, and 11 bases lay between the germline ends. The CDR3 runs 15 residues. Germline assignment: CDR1 SEHNR and CDR2 FQNEAQ (reference sequence). The CDR3 DNA follows: TGTGCCAGCAGCTTAGCGGGGACAAGACCCTACGAGCAGTACTTC. This codes for CASSLAGTRPYEQYF.

V gene TRBV6-1 combines with J gene TRBJ1-2; tentatively, D is TRBD1 (6 bases). The CDR3 totals 14 residues. CDR1 is MNHNS, CDR2 SASEGT, per germline. With 6 bases removed from V and 0 bases from J, the gap between germline ends came to 11 bases. CDR3 loop: CASRQGNTNYGYTF. The CDR3 DNA follows: TGTGCCAGCAGGCAGGGGAATACTAACTATGGCTACACCTTC.

The chain uses TRBV29-1 and TRBJ2-3; unclear D gene. The CDR3 runs to 17 residues. Germline V gene lookup returns CDR1 SQVTM and CDR2 ANQGSEA. V lost 3 bases, J lost 4 bases, and 23 bases lay in between. The CDR3 region is CSVDSTGRMIGADTQYF. The CDR3 DNA is TGCAGCGTTGATTCGACGGGTAGGATGATTGGTGCAGATACGCAGTATTTT.